This T cell receptor beta chain was recovered during a study of blood T cell repertoires in COVID-19. The overall study: Samples taken during acute and convalescent COVID-19 were collected in the United States, Italy and Spain.

This CDR3 spans 14 amino acids. V lost 9 bases, J lost 0 bases, and 14 bases lay in between. CDR1 KGHDR and CDR2 SFDVKD come from the germline V gene. Study processing details: Reference gene primer amplification gave estimated nucleated cell counts. Sequencing was performed with immunoSEQ multiplex PCR; in TCRdb, only in-frame clones are kept and a portion is missing. The D gene and trimming were derived from the DNA, and the V and J assignments and clone size from that table. This table has about 140,000 clones, approximately 82% appearing once. V is TRBV24-1 and J is TRBJ2-7; the D gene is possibly TRBD1 (6 bases). The sequenced sample consisted of peripheral blood. This TCR derives from a man in his 60s who had recovered from COVID-19. The chain's CDR3 is CATSMGHLSYEQYF. CDR3 nucleotide sequence: TGTGCCACCTCCATGGGACACCTCTCCTACGAGCAGTACTTC.